This T cell receptor (beta chain) was documented in a study of T-cell memory formation after mild COVID-19. Study background: TCR clusters largely stayed donor specific.

Remarks on this clonotype: Its antigen remains unknown.

Study findings and constraints: There were some responding clones in pre-infection memory, which suggested that cross-reactive memory had joined. Still unconfirmed is whether the second-wave clones peaking on day 37 recognized SARS-CoV-2.

TCR alpha and TCR beta cDNA libraries carrying sample barcodes and UMIs were produced by 5'RACE using constant-segment primers. TCRdb itself ran the 5' RACE reads through MiXCR, one entry per CDR3 protein. This sample carries 100,000 to 150,000 distinct CDR3 sequences, approximately 5.9% of them seen once, and the ten largest clones take 2% to 2.5%. The ends lost 7 bases at V and 0 bases at J; junction bases unmatched: 15. Germline CDR1 reads DFQATT; CDR2 reads SNEGSKA (reference sequence). The CDR3 is 17 amino acids. The source of this sequence is an adult woman who had mild COVID-19 (a few samples of this study predate the infection). Cell type and time point are not known. Sequencing used PBMCs or a T cell subset sorted from them (not recorded which). The rearrangement joins TRBV20-1 to TRBJ1-3; 7 nucleotides agree with TRBD1. This CDR3 reads CSVDRGQSLLSGNTIYF. DNA for the CDR3: TGCAGTGTGGACCGGGGACAGAGCCTTCTCTCTGGAAACACCATATATTTT.